This T cell receptor (beta chain) was sequenced in a study of blood T cell repertoires in COVID-19. Turning to the study itself: Samples of COVID-19 (acute and convalescent) were obtained from the United States, Italy and Spain. From T cells, B-cell-depleted T cells, or PBMCs came the material, which was cDNA or gDNA.

The protocol was immunoSEQ multiplex PCR, while the TCRdb copy is restricted to in-frame clones and leaves out a portion. The sample holds some 89,000 clones; over 75% are singletons and the top ten take about 4.4%. The CDR3 is 14 amino acids. Germline CDR1 and CDR2: SNHLY and FYNNEI. V dropped 4 bases and J dropped 1 base, with 8 bases sitting between them. What was sequenced was peripheral blood. This clonotype was sampled from a man in his fifties or sixties with acute or convalescent COVID-19. This chain joins TRBV2 and TRBJ2-1; possibly TRBD1 for D (6 bases). This CDR3 reads CASSADRSYNEQFF. As DNA, the CDR3 is TGTGCCAGCAGTGCAGACAGGTCCTACAATGAGCAGTTCTTC.